This record concerns one TCR beta chain sequence. The sample comes from a study of tumor-infiltrating lymphocytes in primary liver carcinoma. V was pared by 6 bases and J by 5 bases, with 13 bases between. Germline V gene lookup returns CDR1 MNHEY and CDR2 SVGEGT. The CDR3 runs 13 residues. For blood RNA, unsorted whole blood served as the source, and germline DNA was extracted too. TCR beta cDNA was reverse-transcribed from roughly 520 ng of total RNA. The reaction used a constant-region primer and ProtoScript II reverse transcriptase. It was through three nested multiplex PCR rounds of slightly modified ARM-PCR that TCR beta libraries arose. TRBV1-TRBV30 forward primers and a C-beta reverse primer were used in the first two PCR rounds, which each ran for about 9 cycles. From the multiplex PCR reads, TCRdb called clonotypes with MiXCR, one entry per CDR3 protein. Here the sample spans about 310,000 distinct CDR3 sequences, approximately 54% being singletons.

This TCR derives from a woman aged 30 to 39 with primary liver carcinoma and hepatitis B virus infection. What was sequenced was peripheral blood. The chain links TRBV6-2 or TRBV6-3 to TRBJ2-5; a weak D match, TRBD2 (5 bases). The DNA of the CDR3 is TGTGCCAGCAGCAATGGAGGTCTGGAGACCCAGTACTTC. It codes for CASSNGGLETQYF.